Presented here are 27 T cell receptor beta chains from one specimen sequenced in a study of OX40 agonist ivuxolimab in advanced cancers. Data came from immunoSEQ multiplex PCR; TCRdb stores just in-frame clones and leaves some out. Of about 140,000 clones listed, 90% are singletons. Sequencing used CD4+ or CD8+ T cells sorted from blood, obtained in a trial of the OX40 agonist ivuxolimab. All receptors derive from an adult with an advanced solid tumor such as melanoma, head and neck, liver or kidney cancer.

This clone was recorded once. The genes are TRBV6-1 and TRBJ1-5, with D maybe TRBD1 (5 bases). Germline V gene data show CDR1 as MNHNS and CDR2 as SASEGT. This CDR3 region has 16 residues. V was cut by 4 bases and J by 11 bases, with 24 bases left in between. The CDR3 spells CASSVQAQGSLMAQHF. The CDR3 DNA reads TGTGCCAGCAGTGTGCAAGCTCAGGGATCCCTCATGGCCCAGCATTTT.

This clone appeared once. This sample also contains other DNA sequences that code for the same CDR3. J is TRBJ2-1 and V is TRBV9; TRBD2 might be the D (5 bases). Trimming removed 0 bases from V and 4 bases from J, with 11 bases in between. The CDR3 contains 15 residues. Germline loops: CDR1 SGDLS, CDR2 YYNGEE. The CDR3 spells CASSVGGSEYNEQFF. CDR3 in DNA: TGTGCCAGCAGCGTAGGAGGGTCGGAATACAATGAGCAGTTCTTC.

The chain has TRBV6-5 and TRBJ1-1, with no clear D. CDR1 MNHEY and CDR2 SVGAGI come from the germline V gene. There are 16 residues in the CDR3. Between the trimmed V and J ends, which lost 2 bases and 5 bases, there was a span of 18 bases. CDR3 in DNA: TGTGCCAGCAGTTACGAGAATCATCTCAAGGTGACTGAAGCTTTCTTT. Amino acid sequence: CASSYENHLKVTEAFF.

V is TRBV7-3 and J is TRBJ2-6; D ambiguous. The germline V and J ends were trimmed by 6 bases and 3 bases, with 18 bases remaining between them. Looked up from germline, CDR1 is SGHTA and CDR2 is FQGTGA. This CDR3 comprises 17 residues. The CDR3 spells CASSLGASPGGANVLTF. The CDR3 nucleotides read TGTGCCAGCAGTTTAGGTGCATCCCCCGGTGGGGCCAACGTCCTGACTTTC. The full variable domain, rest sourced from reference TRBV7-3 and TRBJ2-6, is GAGVSQTPSNKVTEKGKYVELRCDPISGHTALYWYRQSLGQGPEFLIYFQGTGAADDSGLPNDRFFAVRPEGSVSTLKIQRTERGDSAVYLCASSLGASPGGANVLTFGAGSRLTVL.

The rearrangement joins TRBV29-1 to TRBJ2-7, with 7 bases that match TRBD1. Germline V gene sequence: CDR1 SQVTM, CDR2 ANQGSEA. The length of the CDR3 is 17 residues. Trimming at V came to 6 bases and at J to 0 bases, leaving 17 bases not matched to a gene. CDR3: CSVVGGLTEGASYEQYF. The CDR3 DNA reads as TGCAGCGTCGTTGGGGGATTGACAGAGGGGGCCTCCTACGAGCAGTACTTC.

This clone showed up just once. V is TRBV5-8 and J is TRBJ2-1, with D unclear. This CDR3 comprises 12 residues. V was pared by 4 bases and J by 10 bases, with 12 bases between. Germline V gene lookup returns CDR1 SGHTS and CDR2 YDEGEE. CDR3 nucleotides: TGTGCCAGCAGCCCGAACCTAGACGAGCAGTTCTTC. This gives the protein CASSPNLDEQFF. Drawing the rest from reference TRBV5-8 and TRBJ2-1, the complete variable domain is EAGVTQSPTHLIKTRGQQATLRCSPISGHTSVYWYQQALGLGLQFLLWYDEGEERNRGNFPPRFSGRQFPNYSSELNVNALELEDSALYLCASSPNLDEQFFGPGTRLTVL.

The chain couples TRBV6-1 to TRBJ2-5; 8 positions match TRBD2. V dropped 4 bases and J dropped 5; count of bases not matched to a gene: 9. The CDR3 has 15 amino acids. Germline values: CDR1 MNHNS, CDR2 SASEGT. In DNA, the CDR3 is TGTGCCAGCAGTGGCAGGGTAGCGGGAAGCGAGACCCAGTACTTC. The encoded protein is CASSGRVAGSETQYF.

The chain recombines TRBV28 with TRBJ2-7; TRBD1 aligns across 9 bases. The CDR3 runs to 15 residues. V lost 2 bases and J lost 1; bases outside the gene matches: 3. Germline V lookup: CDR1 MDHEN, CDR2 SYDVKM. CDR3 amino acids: CASSLPGTGSYEQYF. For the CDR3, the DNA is TGTGCCAGCAGTTTACCCGGGACAGGGTCCTACGAGCAGTACTTC.

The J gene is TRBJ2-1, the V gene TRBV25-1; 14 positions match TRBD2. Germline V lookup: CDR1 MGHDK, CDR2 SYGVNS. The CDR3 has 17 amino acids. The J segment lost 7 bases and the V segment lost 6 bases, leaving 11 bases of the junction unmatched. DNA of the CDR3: TGTGCCAGCAGCTTATATGGACTAGCGGGGGGACGGAATGAGCAGTTCTTC. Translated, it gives CASSLYGLAGGRNEQFF.

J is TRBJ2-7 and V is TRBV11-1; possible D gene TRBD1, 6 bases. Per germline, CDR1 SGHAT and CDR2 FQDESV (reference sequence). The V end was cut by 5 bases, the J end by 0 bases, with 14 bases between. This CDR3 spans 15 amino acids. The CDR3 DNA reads TGTGCCAGCAGCCCAGGACAGAACCCCTCCTACGAGCAGTACTTC. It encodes CASSPGQNPSYEQYF.

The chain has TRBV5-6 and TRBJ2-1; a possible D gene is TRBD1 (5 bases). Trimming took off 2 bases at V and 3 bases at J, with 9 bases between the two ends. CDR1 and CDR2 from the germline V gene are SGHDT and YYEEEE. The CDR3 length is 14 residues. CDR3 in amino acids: CASSFQGYYNEQFF. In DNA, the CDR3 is TGTGCCAGCAGCTTTCAGGGCTACTACAATGAGCAGTTCTTC. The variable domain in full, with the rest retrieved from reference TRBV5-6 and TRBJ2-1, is DAGVTQSPTHLIKTRGQQVTLRCSPKSGHDTVSWYQQALGQGPQFIFQYYEEEERQRGNFPDRFSGHQFPNYSSELNVNALLLGDSALYLCASSFQGYYNEQFFGPGTRLTVL.

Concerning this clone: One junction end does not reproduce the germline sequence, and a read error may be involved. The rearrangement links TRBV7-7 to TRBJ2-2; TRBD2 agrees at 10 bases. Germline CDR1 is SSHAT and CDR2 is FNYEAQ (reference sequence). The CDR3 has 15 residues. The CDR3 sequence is CASSLGTSDTGELFF. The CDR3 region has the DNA TGTGCTAGCAGCTTAGGGACTAGCGACACCGGGGAGCTGTTTTTT.

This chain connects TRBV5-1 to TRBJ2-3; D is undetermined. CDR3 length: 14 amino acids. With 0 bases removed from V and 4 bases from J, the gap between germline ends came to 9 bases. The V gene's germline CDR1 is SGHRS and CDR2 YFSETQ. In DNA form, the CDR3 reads TGCGCCAGCAGCTTGGACTCTGAGGCAGATACGCAGTATTTT. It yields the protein CASSLDSEADTQYF.

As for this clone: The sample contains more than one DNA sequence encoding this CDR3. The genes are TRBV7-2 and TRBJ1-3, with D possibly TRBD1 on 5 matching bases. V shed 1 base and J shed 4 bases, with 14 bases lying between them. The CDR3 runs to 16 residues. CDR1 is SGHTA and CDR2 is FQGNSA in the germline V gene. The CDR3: CASSLGRGGSGNTIYF. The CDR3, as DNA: TGTGCCAGCAGCTTAGGCCGGGGGGGGTCGGGAAACACCATATATTTT.

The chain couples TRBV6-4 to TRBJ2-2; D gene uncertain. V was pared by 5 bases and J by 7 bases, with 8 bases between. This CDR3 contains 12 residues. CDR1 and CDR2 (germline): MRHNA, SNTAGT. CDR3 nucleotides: TGTGCCAGCAGTCAGAGCTACGGGGAGCTGTTTTTT. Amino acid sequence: CASSQSYGELFF.

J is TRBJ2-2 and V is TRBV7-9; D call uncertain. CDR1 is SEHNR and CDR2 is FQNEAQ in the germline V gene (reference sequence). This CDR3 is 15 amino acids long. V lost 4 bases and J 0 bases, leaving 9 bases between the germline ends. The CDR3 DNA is TGTGCCAGCAGCTCTGGACGGCCGAACACCGGGGAGCTGTTTTTT. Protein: CASSSGRPNTGELFF.

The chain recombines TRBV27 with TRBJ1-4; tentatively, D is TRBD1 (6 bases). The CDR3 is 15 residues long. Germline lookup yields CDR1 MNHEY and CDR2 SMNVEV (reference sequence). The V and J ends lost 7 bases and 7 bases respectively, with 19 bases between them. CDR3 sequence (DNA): TGTGCCAGCACTTACACAGGGCGGGGGAGTGAAAAACTGTTTTTT. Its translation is CASTYTGRGSEKLFF.

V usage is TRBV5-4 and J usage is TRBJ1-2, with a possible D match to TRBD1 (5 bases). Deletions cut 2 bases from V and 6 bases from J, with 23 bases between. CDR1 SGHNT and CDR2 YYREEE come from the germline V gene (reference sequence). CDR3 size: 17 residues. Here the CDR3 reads CASSFGPTRGAGHGYTF. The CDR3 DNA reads TGTGCCAGCAGCTTTGGCCCTACGCGGGGCGCCGGGCATGGCTACACCTTC.

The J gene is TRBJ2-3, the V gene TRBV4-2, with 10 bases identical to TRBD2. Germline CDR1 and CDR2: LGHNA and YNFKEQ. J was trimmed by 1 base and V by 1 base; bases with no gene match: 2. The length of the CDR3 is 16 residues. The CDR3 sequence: CASSQVLAGGTDTQYF. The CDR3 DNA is TGTGCCAGCAGCCAAGTGCTAGCGGGGGGCACAGATACGCAGTATTTT.

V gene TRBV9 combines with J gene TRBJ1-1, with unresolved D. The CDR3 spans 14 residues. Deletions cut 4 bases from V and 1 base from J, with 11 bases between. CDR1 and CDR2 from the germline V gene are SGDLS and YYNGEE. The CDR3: CASSLKTGNTEAFF. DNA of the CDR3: TGTGCCAGCAGCCTAAAGACGGGGAACACTGAAGCTTTCTTT.

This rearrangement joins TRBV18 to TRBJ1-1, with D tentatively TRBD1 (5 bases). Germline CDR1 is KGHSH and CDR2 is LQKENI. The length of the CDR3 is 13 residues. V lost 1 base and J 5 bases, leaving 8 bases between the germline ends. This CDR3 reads CASSPQGRTEAFF. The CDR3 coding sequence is TGTGCCAGCTCACCACAGGGGAGGACTGAAGCTTTCTTT. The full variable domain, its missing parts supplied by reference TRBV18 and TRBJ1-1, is NAGVMQNPRHLVRRRGQEARLRCSPMKGHSHVYWYRQLPEEGLKFMVYLQKENIIDESGMPKERFSAEFPKEGPSILRIQQVVRGDSAAYFCASSPQGRTEAFFGQGTRLTVV.

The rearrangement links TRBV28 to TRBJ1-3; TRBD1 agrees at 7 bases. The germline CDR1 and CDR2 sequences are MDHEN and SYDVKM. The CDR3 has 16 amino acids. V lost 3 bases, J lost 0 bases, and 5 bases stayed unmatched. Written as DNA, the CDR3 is TGTGCCAGCAGTTTCCTGGACAGGCCCTCTGGAAACACCATATATTTT. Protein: CASSFLDRPSGNTIYF.

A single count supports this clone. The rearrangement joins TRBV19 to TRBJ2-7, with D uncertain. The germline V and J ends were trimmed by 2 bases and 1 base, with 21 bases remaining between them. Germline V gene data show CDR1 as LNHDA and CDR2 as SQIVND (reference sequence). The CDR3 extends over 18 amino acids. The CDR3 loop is CASSISANSERGSYEQYF. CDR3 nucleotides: TGTGCCAGTAGTATAAGTGCCAACTCGGAGCGCGGTTCCTACGAGCAGTACTTC. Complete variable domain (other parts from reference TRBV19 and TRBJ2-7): DGGITQSPKYLFRKEGQNVTLSCEQNLNHDAMYWYRQDPGQGLRLIYYSQIVNDFQKGDIAEGYSVSREKKESFPLTVTSAQKNPTAFYLCASSISANSERGSYEQYFGPGTRLTVT.

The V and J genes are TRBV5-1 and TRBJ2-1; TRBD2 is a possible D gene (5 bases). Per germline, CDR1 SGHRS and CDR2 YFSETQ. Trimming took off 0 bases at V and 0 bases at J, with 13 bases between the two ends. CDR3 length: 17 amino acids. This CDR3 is CASSLVASGSSYNEQFF. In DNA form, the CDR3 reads TGCGCCAGCAGCTTGGTCGCGAGCGGAAGCTCCTACAATGAGCAGTTCTTC.

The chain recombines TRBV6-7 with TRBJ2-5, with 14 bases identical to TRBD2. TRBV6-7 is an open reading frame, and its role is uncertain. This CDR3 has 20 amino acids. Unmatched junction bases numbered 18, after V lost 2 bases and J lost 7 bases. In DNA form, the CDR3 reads TGTGCCAGCAGTTACCGTAAAGGACTAGCGGGAGGATTTTTAAGGGCGACCCAGTACTTC. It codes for CASSYRKGLAGGFLRATQYF.

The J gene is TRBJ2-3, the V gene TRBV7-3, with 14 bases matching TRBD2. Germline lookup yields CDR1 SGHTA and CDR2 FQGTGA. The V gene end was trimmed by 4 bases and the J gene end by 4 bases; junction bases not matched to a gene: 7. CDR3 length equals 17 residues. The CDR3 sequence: CASSSGGLAGASDTQYF. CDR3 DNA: TGTGCCAGCAGCTCGGGGGGACTAGCGGGAGCCTCAGATACGCAGTATTTT.

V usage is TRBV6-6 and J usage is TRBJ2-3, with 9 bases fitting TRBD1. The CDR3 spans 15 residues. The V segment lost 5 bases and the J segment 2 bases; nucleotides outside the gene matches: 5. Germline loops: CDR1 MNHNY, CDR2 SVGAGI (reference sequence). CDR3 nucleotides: TGTGCCAGCAGTCCCGGGACAGGGTACACAGATACGCAGTATTTT. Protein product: CASSPGTGYTDTQYF.